Included here is one T cell receptor (beta chain) sequence, with context. In the source study's methods: The assay estimated nucleated cells by amplifying reference gene primers. Using immunoSEQ multiplex PCR, the repertoire was profiled, and TCRdb retains in-frame clones only, with some absent. V and J calls and clone size are copied from that table; D and trimming were computed from the DNA. There are a few hundred thousand clones in the sample; roughly 90% occur only once, and 0.94% lies in the top ten. This record belongs to a study of blood T cell repertoires in COVID-19. About the study: Sources were T cells, B-cell-depleted T cells, or PBMCs; the material itself was cDNA or gDNA.

V lost 1 base and J lost 8, with 20 bases in between. Per the germline V gene, CDR1 is SGHAT and CDR2 is FQDESV (reference sequence). The CDR3 is made up of 16 amino acids. Sample: peripheral blood. The chain is built from TRBV11-1 and TRBJ1-2; possible D gene TRBD1, 5 bases. This TCR derives from a woman aged 35 to 49 who had recovered from COVID-19. CDR3 sequence: CASSLGVRGDSLGYTF. The CDR3 DNA reads as TGTGCCAGCAGCTTAGGAGTTCGCGGGGACTCGCTGGGCTACACCTTC.